This T cell receptor (beta chain) was sequenced for a study of control samples from healthy donors and cancer patients (dated by TCRdb to 2019 to 2021). In the germline V gene (reference sequence), CDR1 corresponds to SGHKS and CDR2 to YYEKEE. Including the terminal cysteine and phenylalanine, the CDR3 comprises 12 residues. Only the CDR3 DNA is retained, 36 bases long and in frame from the first base. The junction carries 1 base between V and J, which are trimmed by 1 base and 0 bases respectively. Worth noting for this clone: Its antigen is still unknown. Base quality data are lacking; no much larger clone is found one base away.

The protocol used for the library was the immunoSEQ multiplex PCR assay. Not all clones reach the TCRdb copy of this immuneACCESS table, which keeps in-frame sequences only. Checked studies attribute under half of the gap to unresolved V genes and leave the rest unexplained. For this sample there are about 95,000 clones; about 85% appear just once. In total, the top ten clones hold approximately 20% of the sample. The origin of this receptor is a man aged 25 to 40 in good health. Sequencing was carried out using blood. The V and J genes are TRBV5-5 and TRBJ2-5; the D gene cannot be resolved reliably. The CDR3 corresponds to CASSLHQETQYF. The nucleotide sequence is given as TGTGCCAGCAGCTTGCACCAAGAGACCCAGTACTTC.